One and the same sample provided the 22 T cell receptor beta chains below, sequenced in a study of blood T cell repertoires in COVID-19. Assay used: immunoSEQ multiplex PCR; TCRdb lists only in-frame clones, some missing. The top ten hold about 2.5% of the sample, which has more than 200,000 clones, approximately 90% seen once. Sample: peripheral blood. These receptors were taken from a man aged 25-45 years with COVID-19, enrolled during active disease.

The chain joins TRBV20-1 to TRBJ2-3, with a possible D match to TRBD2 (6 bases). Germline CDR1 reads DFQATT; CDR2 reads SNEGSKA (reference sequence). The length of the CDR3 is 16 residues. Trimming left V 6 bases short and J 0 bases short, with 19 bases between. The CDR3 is CSASVFAGTSTDTQYF. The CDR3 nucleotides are TGCAGTGCGAGTGTCTTTGCGGGAACTAGCACAGATACGCAGTATTTT.

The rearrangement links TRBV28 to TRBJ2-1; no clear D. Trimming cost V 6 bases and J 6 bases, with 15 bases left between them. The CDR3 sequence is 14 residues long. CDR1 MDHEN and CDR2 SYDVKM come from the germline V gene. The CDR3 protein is CASSSTTTVNEQFF. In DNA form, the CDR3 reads TGTGCCAGCAGCTCTACAACGACTGTCAATGAGCAGTTCTTC.

CDR3 sequence: CATSDNGPGQNTDTQYF. The CDR3 DNA follows: TGTGCCACCAGTGATAACGGACCGGGACAGAACACAGATACGCAGTATTTT. The V and J genes are TRBV24-1 and TRBJ2-3, with 7 bases lining up with TRBD1. The germline CDR1 and CDR2 sequences are KGHDR and SFDVKD. The CDR3 runs 17 residues. Trimming cost V 3 bases and J 2 bases; bases outside gene matches: 10.

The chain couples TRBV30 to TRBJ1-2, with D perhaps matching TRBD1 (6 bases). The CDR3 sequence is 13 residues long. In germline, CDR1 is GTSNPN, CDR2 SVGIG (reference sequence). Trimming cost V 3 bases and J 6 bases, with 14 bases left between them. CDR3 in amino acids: CAWRFQGTNGYTF. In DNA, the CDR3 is TGTGCCTGGAGATTTCAGGGGACTAATGGCTACACCTTC.

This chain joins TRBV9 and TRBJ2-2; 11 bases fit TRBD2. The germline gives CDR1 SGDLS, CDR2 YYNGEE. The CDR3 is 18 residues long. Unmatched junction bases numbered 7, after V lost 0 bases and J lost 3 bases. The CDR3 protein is CASSVATPSGGYTGELFF. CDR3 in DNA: TGTGCCAGCAGCGTAGCCACCCCTAGCGGGGGGTACACCGGGGAGCTGTTTTTT.

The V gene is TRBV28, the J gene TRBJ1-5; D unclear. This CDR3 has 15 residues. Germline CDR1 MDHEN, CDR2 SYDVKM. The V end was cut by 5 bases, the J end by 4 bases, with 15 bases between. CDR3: CASSRFGAGNQPQHF. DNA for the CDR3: TGTGCCAGCAGTCGCTTCGGCGCGGGTAATCAGCCCCAGCATTTT.

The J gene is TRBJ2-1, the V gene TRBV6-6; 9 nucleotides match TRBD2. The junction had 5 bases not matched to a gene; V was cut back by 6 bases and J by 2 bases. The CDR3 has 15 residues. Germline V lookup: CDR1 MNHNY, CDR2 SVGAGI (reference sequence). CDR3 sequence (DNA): TGTGCCAGCAGCGCTAGCGGGGCCCCCTACAATGAGCAGTTCTTC. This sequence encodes CASSASGAPYNEQFF.

In DNA, the CDR3 is TGTGCCAGCAGCCAAGGGGGTGGGGAGGTTTCACCCCTCCACTTT. As protein: CASSQGGGEVSPLHF. The chain combines TRBV3-1 (or the pseudogene TRBV3-2) with TRBJ1-6; D gene uncertain. This CDR3 is built from 15 residues. The germline V gene encodes CDR1 LGHDT and CDR2 YNNKEL (reference sequence). V was clipped by 1 base and J by 9 bases, with 13 bases between them.

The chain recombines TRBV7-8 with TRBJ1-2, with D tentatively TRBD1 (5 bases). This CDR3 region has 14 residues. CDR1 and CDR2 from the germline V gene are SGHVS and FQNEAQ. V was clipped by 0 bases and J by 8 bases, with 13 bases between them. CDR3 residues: CASSLASGTYGYTF. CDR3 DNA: TGTGCCAGCAGCTTAGCTTCAGGGACTTACGGCTACACCTTC.

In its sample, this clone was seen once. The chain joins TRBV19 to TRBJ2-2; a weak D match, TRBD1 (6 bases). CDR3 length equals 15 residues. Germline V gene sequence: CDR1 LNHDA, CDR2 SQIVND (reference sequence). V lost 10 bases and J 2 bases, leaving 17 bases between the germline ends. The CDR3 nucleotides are TGTGCCACCAGGTGGGACAAGATAAACACCGGGGAGCTGTTTTTT. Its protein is CATRWDKINTGELFF.

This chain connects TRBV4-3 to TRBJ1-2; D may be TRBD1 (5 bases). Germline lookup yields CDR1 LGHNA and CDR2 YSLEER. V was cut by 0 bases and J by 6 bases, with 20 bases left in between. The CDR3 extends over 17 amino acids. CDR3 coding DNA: TGCGCCAGCAGCCAAGATTCGACCGGGGGATTCTACCATGGCTACACCTTC. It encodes CASSQDSTGGFYHGYTF.

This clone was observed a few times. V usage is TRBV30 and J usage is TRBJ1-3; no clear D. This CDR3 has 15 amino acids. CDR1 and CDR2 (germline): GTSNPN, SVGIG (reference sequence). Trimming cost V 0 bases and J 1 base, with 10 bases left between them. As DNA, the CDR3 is TGTGCCTGGAGTGTAACGAGGGCATCTGGAAACACCATATATTTT. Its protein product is CAWSVTRASGNTIYF.

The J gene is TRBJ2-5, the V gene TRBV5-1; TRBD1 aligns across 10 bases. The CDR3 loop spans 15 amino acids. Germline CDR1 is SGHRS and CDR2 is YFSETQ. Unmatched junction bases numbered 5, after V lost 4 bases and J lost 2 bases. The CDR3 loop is CASSLDRGGQETQYF. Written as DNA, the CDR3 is TGCGCCAGCAGCCTGGACAGGGGGGGACAAGAGACCCAGTACTTC. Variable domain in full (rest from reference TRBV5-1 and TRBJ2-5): KAGVTQTPRYLIKTRGQQVTLSCSPISGHRSVSWYQQTPGQGLQFLFEYFSETQRNKGNFPGRFSGRQFSNSRSEMNVSTLELGDSALYLCASSLDRGGQETQYFGPGTRLLVL.

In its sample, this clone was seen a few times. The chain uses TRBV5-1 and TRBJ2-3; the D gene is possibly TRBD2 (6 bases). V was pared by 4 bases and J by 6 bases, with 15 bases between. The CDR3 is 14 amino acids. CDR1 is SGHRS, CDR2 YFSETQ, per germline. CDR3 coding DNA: TGCGCCAGCAGCCGGGGGATCATGGGGGATACGCAGTATTTT. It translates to CASSRGIMGDTQYF.

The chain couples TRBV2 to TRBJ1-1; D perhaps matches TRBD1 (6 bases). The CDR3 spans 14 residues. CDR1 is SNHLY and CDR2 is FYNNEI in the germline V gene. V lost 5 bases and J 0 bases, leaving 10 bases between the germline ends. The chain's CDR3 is CASSFRGVNTEAFF. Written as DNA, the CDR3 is TGTGCCAGCAGTTTCAGGGGTGTGAACACTGAAGCTTTCTTT. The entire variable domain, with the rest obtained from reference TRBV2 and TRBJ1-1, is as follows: EPEVTQTPSHQVTQMGQEVILRCVPISNHLYFYWYRQILGQKVEFLVSFYNNEISEKSEIFDDQFSVERPDGSNFTLKIRSTKLEDSAMYFCASSFRGVNTEAFFGQGTRLTVV.

CDR3 region: CASSTGQGEGNQPQHF. CDR3 nucleotide sequence: TGTGCCAGCAGTACCGGACAGGGGGAAGGCAATCAGCCCCAGCATTTT. The chain links TRBV28 to TRBJ1-5; 10 bases align to TRBD1. The CDR3 sequence is 16 residues long. Germline values: CDR1 MDHEN, CDR2 SYDVKM. Unmatched junction bases numbered 6, after V lost 5 bases and J lost 2 bases.

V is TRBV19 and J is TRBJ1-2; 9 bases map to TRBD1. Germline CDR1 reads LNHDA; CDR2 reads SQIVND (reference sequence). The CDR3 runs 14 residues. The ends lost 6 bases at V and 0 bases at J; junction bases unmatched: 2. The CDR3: CASSRQGANYGYTF. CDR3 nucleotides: TGTGCCAGTAGCCGACAGGGGGCTAACTATGGCTACACCTTC.

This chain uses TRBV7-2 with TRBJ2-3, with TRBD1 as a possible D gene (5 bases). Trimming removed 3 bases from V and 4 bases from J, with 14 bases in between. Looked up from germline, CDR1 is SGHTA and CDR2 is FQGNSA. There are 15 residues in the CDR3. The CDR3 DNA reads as TGTGCCAGCAGCTTTCGGGCCCTCAGGGCAGATACGCAGTATTTT. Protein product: CASSFRALRADTQYF.

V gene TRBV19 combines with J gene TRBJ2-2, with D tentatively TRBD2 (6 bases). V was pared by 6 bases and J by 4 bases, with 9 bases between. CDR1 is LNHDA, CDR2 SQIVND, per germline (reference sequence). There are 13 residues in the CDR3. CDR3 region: CASSAGSTGELFF. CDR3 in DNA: TGTGCCAGTAGCGCGGGATCCACCGGGGAGCTGTTTTTT.

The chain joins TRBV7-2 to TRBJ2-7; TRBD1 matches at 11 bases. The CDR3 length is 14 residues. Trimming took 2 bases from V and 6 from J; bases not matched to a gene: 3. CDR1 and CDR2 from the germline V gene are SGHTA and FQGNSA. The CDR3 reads CASSLRTGGGEQYF. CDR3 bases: TGTGCCAGCAGCTTAAGGACAGGGGGCGGCGAGCAGTACTTC.

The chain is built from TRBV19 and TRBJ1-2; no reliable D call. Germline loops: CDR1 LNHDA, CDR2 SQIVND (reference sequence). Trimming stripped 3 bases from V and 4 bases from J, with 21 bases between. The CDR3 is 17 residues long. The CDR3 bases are TGTGCCAGTAGTATTTCTTCGGGAGGCCCGGTAGCCTATGGCTACACCTTC. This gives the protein CASSISSGGPVAYGYTF.

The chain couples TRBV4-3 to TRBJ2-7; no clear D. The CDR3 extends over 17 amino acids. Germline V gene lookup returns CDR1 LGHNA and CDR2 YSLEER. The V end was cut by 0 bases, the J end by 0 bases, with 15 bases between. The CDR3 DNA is TGCGCCAGCAGCCAAGATCTTCAGGCCACTTTCTCCTACGAGCAGTACTTC. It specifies CASSQDLQATFSYEQYF.